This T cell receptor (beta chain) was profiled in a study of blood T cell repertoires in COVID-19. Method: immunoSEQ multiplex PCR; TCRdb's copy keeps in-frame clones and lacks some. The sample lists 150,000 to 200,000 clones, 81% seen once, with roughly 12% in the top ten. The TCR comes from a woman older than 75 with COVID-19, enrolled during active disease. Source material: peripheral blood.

CDR3 residues: CAISESGVEAFF. The CDR3 DNA sequence: TGTGCCATCAGTGAGTCGGGAGTTGAAGCTTTCTTT. The V call is TRBV10-3, the J call TRBJ1-1; D gene ambiguous. Per germline, CDR1 ENHRY and CDR2 SYGVKD. This CDR3 contains 12 residues. V lost 0 bases, J lost 7 bases, and 6 bases lay in between.